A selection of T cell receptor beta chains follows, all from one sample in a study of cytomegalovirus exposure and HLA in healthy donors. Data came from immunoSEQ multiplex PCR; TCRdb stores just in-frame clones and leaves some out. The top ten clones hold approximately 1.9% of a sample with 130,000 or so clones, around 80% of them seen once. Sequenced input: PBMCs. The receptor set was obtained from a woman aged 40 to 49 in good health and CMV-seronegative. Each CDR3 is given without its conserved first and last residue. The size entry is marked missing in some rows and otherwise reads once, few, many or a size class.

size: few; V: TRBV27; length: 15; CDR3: ASSPSGDQRDFREQY
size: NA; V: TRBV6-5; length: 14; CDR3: ASSSVRGPFNTEAF
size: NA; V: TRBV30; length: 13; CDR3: AWRGSGSVADTQY
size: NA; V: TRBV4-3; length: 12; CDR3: ASSPETGYGGYT
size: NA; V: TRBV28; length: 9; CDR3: ASSLTWQLF
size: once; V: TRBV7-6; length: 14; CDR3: ASSLGLAVNTGELF
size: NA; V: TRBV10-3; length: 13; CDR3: ATRREAGVAGELF
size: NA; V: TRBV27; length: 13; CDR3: ASRTGTSAYYEQY
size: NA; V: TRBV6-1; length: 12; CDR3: ASSEAHSNTEAF
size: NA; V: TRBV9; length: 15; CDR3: ASSGGTGHYSGNTIY
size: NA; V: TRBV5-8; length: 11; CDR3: ASSLGQGETQY
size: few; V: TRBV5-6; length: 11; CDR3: ASSLDRNSPLH
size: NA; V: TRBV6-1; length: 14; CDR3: ASSETPGHYQETQY
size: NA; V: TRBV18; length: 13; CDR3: ASSPGGNLNNEQF
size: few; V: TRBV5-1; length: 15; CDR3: ASSLELAGVGTDTQY
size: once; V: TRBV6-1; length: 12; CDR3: ASAGRDSKNEQY
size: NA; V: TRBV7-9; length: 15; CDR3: ASSFIAGGPGVNIQY
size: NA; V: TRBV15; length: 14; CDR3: ATSRGNSGGEETQY
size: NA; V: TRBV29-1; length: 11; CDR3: SVEVGGREGYT
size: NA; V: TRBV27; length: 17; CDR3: ASSFSRQGLSSGANVLT
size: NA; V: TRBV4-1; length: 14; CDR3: ASSQDWGSPNQPQH
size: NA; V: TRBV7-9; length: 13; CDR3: ASSLDEKGADTQY
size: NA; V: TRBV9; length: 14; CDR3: ASSVGERLSTDTQY
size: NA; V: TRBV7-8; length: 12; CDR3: ASSRNRGTTEAF
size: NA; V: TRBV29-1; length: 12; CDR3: SVEVQGRSYEQY
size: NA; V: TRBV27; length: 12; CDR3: ASTPSGRHQPQH
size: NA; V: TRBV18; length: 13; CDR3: ASSPGQGKSYEQY
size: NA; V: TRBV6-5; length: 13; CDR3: ASSNQGSWSYEQY
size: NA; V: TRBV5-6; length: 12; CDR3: ASSLVLETYEQY
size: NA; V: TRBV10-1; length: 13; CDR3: ASSVYPWAVNEQF
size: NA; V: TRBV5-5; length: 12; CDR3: ASRPSWTMDEQY
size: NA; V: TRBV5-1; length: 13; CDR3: ASSLGSGTTDTQY
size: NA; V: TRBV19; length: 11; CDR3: ASSIATYGELF
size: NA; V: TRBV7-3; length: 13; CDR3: ASSPYGGTPYEQY
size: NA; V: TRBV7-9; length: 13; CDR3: ASSPFGRGQETQY
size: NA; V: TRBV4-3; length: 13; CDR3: ASSSRTGEGKKLF
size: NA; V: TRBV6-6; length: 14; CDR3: ASSPGLAGGHNEQF
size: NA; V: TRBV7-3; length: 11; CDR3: ASSPGGSYEQY
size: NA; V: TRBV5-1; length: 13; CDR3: ASRSTAGTGAEAF
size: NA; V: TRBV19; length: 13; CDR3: ASSSNWLLGGELF
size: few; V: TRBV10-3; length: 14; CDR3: AISESGRGENTEAF
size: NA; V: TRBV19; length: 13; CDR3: ASSKGQGRRNEAF
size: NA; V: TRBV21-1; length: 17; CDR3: ASSKALSGQGAGSFPIY
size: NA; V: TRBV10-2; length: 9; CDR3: ASSVTGELF
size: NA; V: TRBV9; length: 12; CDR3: ASSVQDRVPEAF
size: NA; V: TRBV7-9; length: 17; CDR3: ASSPRVRLAGTSYNEQF
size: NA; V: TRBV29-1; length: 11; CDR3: SVEGGQYTEAF
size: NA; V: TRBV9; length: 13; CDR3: ASSVGRSPAYEQY
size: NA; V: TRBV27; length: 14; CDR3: ASSVEGAWGNQPQH
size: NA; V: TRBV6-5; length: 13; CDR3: ASSPPGVMGNTQY
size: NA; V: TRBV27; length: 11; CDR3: ASSLADKYEQY
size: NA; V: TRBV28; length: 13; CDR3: ASTEGGTLSYEQY
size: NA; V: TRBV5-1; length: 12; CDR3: ASSEVLRGTEAF
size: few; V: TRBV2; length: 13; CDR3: ASSVAADSYNEQF
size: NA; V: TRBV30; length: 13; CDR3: AWRDAQGNNYGYT